The clone carrying this TCR beta chain has a count of ten or more. This sample is part of a study of T cells in Graves' hyperthyroidism and ophthalmopathy. The CDR3 regions of TCR beta were amplified from RNA transcripts. A set of HTBI primers served as the primers for a first-round RT-PCR of the TCR CDR3. TCRdb redid the calling of the multiplex PCR reads with MiXCR, one entry per CDR3 protein. The sample shows a few hundred thousand distinct CDR3 sequences, over 11% of them seen only once. V was cut by 1 base and J by 3 bases, with 11 bases left in between. Germline CDR1 SGHDN, CDR2 FVKESK. This CDR3 comprises 15 residues.

This receptor was obtained from a young woman with Graves' hyperthyroidism that later progressed to Graves' ophthalmopathy. The chain uses TRBV14 and TRBJ2-3; perhaps TRBD2 as D (6 bases). Source material: blood. CDR3 in amino acids: CASSQVGGRTDTQYF. Here the CDR3 DNA reads TGTGCCAGCAGCCAAGTTGGAGGGAGGACAGATACGCAGTATTTT.